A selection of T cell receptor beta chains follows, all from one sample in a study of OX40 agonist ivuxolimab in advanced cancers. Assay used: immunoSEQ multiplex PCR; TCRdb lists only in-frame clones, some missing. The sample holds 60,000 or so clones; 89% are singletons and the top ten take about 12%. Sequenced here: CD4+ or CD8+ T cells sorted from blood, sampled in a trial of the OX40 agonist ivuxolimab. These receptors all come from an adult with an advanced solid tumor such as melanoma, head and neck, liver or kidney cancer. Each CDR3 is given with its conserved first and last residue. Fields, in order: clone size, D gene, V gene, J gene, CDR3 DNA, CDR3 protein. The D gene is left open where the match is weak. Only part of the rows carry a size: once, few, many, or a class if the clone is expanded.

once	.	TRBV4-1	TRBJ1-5	TGCGCCAGCAGCTACGGGCCCTCCGGGAATCAGCCCCAGCATTTT	CASSYGPSGNQPQHF
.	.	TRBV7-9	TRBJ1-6	TGTGCCAGCAGCTTAGTTTCGGCAAGGGATAATTCACCCCTCCACTTT	CASSLVSARDNSPLHF
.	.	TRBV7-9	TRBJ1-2	TGTGCCAGCAGCTTAGTTTCGACGCTCCATAACTATGGCTACACCTTC	CASSLVSTLHNYGYTF
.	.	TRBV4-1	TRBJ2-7	TGCGCCAGCAGCCAATTGGTCGTGGCAGGCGAGCAGTACTTC	CASSQLVVAGEQYF
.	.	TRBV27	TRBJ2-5	TGTGCCAGCAGTCCTGGACCTCGGGAGACCCAGTACTTC	CASSPGPRETQYF
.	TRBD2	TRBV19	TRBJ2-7	TGTGCCAGTAGTAGCGAACTGGGACTAGCGGGCTACGAGCAGTACTTC	CASSSELGLAGYEQYF
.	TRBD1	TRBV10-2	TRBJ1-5	TGCGCCAGCAGTGACCCACAGGGGGATAGCAATCAGCCCCAGCATTTT	CASSDPQGDSNQPQHF
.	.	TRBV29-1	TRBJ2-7	TGCAGCGTTATGTCTCTCGGGGGCGAGCAGTACTTC	CSVMSLGGEQYF
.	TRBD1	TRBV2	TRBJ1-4	TGTGCCAGCAGTCCTGGACAGGGTAATTCTGAAAAACTGTTTTTT	CASSPGQGNSEKLFF
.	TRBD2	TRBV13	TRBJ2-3	TGTGCCAGCAGCGGGACTAGCGGGGGAGGTGGAGATACGCAGTATTTT	CASSGTSGGGGDTQYF
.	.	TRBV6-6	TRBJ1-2	TGTGCCAGCAGTTTCCCCGGTGGCTACACCTTC	CASSFPGGYTF
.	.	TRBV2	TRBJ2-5	TGTGCCAGCAGTGAAGCGCTTGGGGACGAATCGCACCTGATTCAGGAAGAGACCCAGTACTTC	CASSEALGDESHLIQEETQYF
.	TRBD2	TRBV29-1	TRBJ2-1	TGCAGCGTGTATAGCGGGAGTGGGGCTTACAATGAGCAGTTCTTC	CSVYSGSGAYNEQFF
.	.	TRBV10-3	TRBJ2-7	TGTGCCTCAAAGACACCCAGCTCCTACGAGCAGTACTTC	CASKTPSSYEQYF
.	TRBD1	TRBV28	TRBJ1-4	TGTGCCAGCAGCACCACAGGGGGCGGAGTAACTAATGAAAAACTGTTTTTT	CASSTTGGGVTNEKLFF
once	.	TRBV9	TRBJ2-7	TGTGCCAGCAGCGTAGACCCCGCTAGCTACTACGAGCAGTACTTC	CASSVDPASYYEQYF
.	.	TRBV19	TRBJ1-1	TGTGCCAGTATCACAGGGAATGAAGCTTTCTTT	CASITGNEAFF
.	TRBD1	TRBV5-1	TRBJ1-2	TGCGCCAGCAGCTTGGCCCTGGGACAGAACTATGGCTACACCTTC	CASSLALGQNYGYTF
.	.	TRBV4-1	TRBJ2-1	TGCGCCAGCAGCCAATATGCGCTGAGCTCCTACAATGAGCAGTTCTTC	CASSQYALSSYNEQFF
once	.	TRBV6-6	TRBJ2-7	TGTGCCAGCACCAGCTCCTACGAGCAGTACTTC	CASTSSYEQYF
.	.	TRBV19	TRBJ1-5	TGTGCCAGTAAATATGGGGGCCCCAATCAGCCCCAGCATTTT	CASKYGGPNQPQHF
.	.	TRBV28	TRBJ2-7	TGTGCCAGCAGTTGGGTGGGGTCCGCAACATCCTCCTACGAGCAGTACTTC	CASSWVGSATSSYEQYF
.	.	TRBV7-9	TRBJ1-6	TGTGCCAGCAGCCCGATCGGGGACTCATATAATTCACCCCTCCACTTT	CASSPIGDSYNSPLHF
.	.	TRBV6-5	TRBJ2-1	TGTGCCAGCAGTTACGGGCGCCCCGACTGGAATGAGCAGTTCTTC	CASSYGRPDWNEQFF
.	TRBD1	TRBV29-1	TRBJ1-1	TGCAGCGTTGAATCTCATCCAGGGGGCCCTGGCACTGAAGCTTTCTTT	CSVESHPGGPGTEAFF
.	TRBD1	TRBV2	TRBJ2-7	TGTGCCAGCAGCCAGGGGGTTTCGGCCTACGAGCAGTACTTC	CASSQGVSAYEQYF
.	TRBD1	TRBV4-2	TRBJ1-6	TGTGCCAGCAGCCAAGAAGAGGGGGCGTCTATTTCACCCCTCCACTTT	CASSQEEGASISPLHF
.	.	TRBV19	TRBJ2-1	TGTGCCAGTAGCTGGCGGATTTCCTACAATGAGCAGTTCTTC	CASSWRISYNEQFF
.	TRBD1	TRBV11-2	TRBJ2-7	TGTGCCAGCAGCTTAGACTACACAGGGGCCCATCACTACGAGCAGTACTTC	CASSLDYTGAHHYEQYF
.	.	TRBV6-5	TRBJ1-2	TGTGCCAGCAGTTACGGCCCCCTTGGTGGCTACACCTTC	CASSYGPLGGYTF
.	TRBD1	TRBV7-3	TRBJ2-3	TGTGCCAGCAGCTTGACAGGGGGCTTCGGCACAGATACGCAGTATTTT	CASSLTGGFGTDTQYF
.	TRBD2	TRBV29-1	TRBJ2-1	TGCAGCGTCGCGGGGGGAACTTACAATGAGCAGTTCTTC	CSVAGGTYNEQFF
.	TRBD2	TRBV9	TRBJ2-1	TGTGCCAGCAGCTCACGGGGGGGAATTTACAATGAGCAGTTCTTC	CASSSRGGIYNEQFF
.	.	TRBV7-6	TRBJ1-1	TGTGCCAGCAGCTCCGGTCAGGGTTGGGGAGGTGAAGCTTTCTTT	CASSSGQGWGGEAFF
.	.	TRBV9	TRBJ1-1	TGTGCCAGCAGCGTAGACAGGGTTGGAACTGAAGCTTTCTTT	CASSVDRVGTEAFF
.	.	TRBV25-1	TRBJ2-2	TGTGCCAGCAGTGTTATAAGTGAGGTGACCGGGGAGCTGTTTTTT	CASSVISEVTGELFF
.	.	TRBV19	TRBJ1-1	TGTGCCAGTAGCGCTCAGGGGTGGGTGAACACTGAAGCTTTCTTT	CASSAQGWVNTEAFF